The sequence of this T cell receptor (beta chain) was determined in a study of blood T cell repertoires in COVID-19. Study-wide background: Collection of acute and convalescent COVID-19 samples took place in the United States, Italy and Spain. T cells, B-cell-depleted T cells, or PBMCs supplied cDNA or gDNA.

A Seattle source enrolled patients during active infection and followed them longitudinally. CDR3 size: 16 residues. Germline V gives CDR1 SGHNT, CDR2 YYREEE (reference sequence). The V segment lost 4 bases and the J segment 4 bases; nucleotides outside the gene matches: 6. Authors' analysis steps: Amplified reference gene primers provided the basis for estimating nucleated cell counts. TCRdb's copy holds only in-frame clones and misses some; the assay was immunoSEQ multiplex PCR. Clone size and the V and J calls come from that table; the DNA yielded D and trimming. This sample has about 140,000 clones, with about 88% found just once.

This chain joins TRBV5-4 and TRBJ2-5; 14 bases line up with TRBD2. The sequenced material came from peripheral blood. The sequence came from a human donor with COVID-19, enrolled during active disease. The donor label of this sample is uncertain. The CDR3 loop is CASSPGGTSGGETQYF. The CDR3 coding sequence is TGTGCCAGCAGCCCTGGGGGGACTAGCGGGGGAGAGACCCAGTACTTC.